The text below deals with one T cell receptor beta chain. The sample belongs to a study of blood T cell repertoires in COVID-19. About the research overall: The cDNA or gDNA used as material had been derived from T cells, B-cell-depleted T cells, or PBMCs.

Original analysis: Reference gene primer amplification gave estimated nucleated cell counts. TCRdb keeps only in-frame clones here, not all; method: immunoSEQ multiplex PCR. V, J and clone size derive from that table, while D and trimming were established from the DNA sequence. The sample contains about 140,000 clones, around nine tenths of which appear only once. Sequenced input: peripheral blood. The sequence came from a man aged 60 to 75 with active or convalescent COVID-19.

The CDR3 DNA reads TGTGCCTGCCACGAGACAGGGGGCTTGTCATCTGGCTACACCTTC. Encoded protein: CACHETGGLSSGYTF. The chain carries TRBV30 and TRBJ1-2; 10 nucleotides match TRBD1. The J segment lost 7 bases and the V segment lost 6 bases, leaving 14 bases of the junction unmatched. Germline values: CDR1 GTSNPN, CDR2 SVGIG (reference sequence). CDR3 length equals 15 residues.